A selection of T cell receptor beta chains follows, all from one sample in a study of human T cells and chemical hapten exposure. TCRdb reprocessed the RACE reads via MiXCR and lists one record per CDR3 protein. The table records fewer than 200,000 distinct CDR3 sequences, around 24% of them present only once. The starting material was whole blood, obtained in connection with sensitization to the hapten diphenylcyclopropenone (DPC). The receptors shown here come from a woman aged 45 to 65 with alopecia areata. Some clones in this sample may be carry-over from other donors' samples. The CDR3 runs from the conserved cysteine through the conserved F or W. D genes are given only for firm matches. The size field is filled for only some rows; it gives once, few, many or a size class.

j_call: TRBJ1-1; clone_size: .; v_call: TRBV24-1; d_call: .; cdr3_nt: TGTGCCACCAGTGATGGACGTACGGCTGAAGCTTTCTTT; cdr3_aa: CATSDGRTAEAFF
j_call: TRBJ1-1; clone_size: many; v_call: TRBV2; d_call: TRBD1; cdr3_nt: TGTGCCAGCAGCTCAGGACAGGGGCGATGGGACACTGAAGCTTTCTTT; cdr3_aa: CASSSGQGRWDTEAFF
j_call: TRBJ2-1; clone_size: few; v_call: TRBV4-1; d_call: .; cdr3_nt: TGCGCCAGCAGCCAAGATCTGTGGTCTAGCGAGTACAATGAGCAGTTCTTC; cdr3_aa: CASSQDLWSSEYNEQFF
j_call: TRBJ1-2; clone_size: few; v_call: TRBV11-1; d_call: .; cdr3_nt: TGTGCCAGCAGCCGAGGACAGAACAGAGCTAACTATGGCTACACCTTC; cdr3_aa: CASSRGQNRANYGYTF
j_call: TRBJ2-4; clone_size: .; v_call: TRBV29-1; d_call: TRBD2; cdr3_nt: TGCAGCGTCGAAGACCGCGGTGGTAGCGGGAGTCAGGATGGGGTAAACATTCAGTACTTC; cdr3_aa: CSVEDRGGSGSQDGVNIQYF
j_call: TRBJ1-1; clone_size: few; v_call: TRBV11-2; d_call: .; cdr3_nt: TGTGCCAGCAGCTTAGTTGGAGGAGGTGAAGCTTTCTTT; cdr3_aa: CASSLVGGGEAFF
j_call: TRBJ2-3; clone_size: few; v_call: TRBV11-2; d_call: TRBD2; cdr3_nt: TGTGCCAGCAGCCCAGGACTAGCTGCAGATACGCAGTATTTT; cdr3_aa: CASSPGLAADTQYF
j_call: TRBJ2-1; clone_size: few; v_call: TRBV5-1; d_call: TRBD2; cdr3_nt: TGCGCCAGCAGCTCGCGAGCGGGAGGCGTCGACAATGAGCAGTTCTTC; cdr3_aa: CASSSRAGGVDNEQFF
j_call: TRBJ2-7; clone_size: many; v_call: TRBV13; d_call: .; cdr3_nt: TGTGCCAGCAGCCGGTCCGGGGCCTACGAGCAGTACTTC; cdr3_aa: CASSRSGAYEQYF
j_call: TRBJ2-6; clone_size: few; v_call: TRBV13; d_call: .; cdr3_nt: TGTGCCAGCAGCTCGGGGTGGTCTGGGGCCAACGTCCTGACTTTC; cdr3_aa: CASSSGWSGANVLTF
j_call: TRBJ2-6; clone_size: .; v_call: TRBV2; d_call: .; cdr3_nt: TGTGCCAGCAGTGAATATCGCTCTGGGGCCAACGTCCTGACTTTC; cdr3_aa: CASSEYRSGANVLTF
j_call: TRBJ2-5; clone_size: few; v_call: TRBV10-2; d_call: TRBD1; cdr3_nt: TGCGCCAGCAGTGAACCCCGACAGGGGCACCAAGAGACCCAGTACTTC; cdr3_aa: CASSEPRQGHQETQYF
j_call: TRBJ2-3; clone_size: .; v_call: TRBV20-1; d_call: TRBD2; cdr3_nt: TGCAGTGCTAACTTTCCCCTAGCGGGAGGGCTGGACTACACAGATACGCAGTATTTT; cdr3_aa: CSANFPLAGGLDYTDTQYF
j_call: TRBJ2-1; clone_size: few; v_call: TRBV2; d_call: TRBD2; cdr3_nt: TGTGCCAGCAGTGACAGGCTAGCGGTTAACAATGAGCAGTTCTTC; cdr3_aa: CASSDRLAVNNEQFF
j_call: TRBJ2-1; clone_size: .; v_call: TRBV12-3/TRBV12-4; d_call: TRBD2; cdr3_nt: TGTGCCAGCACCTTTTTAATAGCGGGGGGGTGGCTTGGCGGTGAGCAGTTCTTC; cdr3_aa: CASTFLIAGGWLGGEQFF
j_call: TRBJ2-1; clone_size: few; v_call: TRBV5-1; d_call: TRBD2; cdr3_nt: TGCGCCAGCAGCTTTACAACTAGCGGGAACAATGAGCAGTTCTTC; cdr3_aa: CASSFTTSGNNEQFF
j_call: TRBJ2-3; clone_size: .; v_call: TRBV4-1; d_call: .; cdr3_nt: TGCGCCAGCAGCCCCCTTGTGACGGCGCTCGGTAGGAATTTT; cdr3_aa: CASSPLVTALGRNF
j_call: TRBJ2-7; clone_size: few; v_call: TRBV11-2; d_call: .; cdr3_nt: TGTGCCAGCAGCTTATTCCCGGGGGCGGTGTACGAGCAGTACTTC; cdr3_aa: CASSLFPGAVYEQYF
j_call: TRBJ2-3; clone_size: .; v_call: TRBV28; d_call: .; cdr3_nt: TGTGCCAGCAGTCTACCGACAGGCGGCACAGATACGCAGTATTTT; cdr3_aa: CASSLPTGGTDTQYF
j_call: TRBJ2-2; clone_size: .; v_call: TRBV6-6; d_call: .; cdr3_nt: TGTGCCAGCAGTAATCGACAGGGAGGCCGAAGCAGGGAGCTGTTTTTT; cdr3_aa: CASSNRQGGRSRELFF
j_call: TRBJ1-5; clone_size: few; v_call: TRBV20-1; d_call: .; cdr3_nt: TGCAGTGCTAGTGTGGACAACCGGAGCAATCAGCCCCAGCATTTT; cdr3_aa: CSASVDNRSNQPQHF
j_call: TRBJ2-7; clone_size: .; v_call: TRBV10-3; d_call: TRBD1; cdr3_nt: TGTGCCATCAGTGCGGAGGACAGGAGCTCCTACGAGCAGTACTTC; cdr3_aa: CAISAEDRSSYEQYF
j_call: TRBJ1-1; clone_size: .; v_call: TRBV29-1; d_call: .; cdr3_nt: TGCAGGGAAACTGAAGCTTTCTTT; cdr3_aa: CRETEAFF
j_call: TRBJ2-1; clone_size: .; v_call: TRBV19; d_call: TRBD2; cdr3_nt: TGTGCCAGTAGTATAGGGGAGGGGTTCTACAATGAGCAGTTCTTC; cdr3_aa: CASSIGEGFYNEQFF
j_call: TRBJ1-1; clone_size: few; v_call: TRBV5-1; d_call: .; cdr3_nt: TGCGCCAGCACCCCCTCGGGGAGGTGGGCCACTGAAGCTTTCTTT; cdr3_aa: CASTPSGRWATEAFF
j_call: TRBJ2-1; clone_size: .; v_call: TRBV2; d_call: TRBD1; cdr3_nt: TGTGCCAGCAGGGGGACAGGCAGGTCCAATGAGCAGTTCTTC; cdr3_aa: CASRGTGRSNEQFF
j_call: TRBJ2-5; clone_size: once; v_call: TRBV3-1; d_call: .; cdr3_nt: TGTGCCAGCAGCCAAGTAGTAATTTTGGGGGAAGAGACCCAGTACTTC; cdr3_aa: CASSQVVILGEETQYF
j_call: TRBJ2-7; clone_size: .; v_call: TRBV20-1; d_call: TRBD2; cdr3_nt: TGCAGTGCTAGAGTGATTACTAGCGGGAACTACGAGCAGTACTTC; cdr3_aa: CSARVITSGNYEQYF
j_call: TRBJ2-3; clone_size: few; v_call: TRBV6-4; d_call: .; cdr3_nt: TGTGCCAGCAGTGACTCGATGGGTACGCAGTATTTT; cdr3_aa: CASSDSMGTQYF
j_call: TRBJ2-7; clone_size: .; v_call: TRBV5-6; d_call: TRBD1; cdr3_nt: TGTGCCAGCAGGCCCGGGACAGGGGGCTACGACGAGCAGTACTTC; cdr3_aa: CASRPGTGGYDEQYF
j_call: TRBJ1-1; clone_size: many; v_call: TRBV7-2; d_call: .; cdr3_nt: TGTGCCAGCAGCTTCAGGAGTTCGACTGAAGCTTTCTTT; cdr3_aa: CASSFRSSTEAFF